This TCR beta chain derives from a study of cytomegalovirus exposure and HLA in healthy donors. Regarding the study as a whole: The study designated 150 or so TCR beta chains cytomegalovirus-associated.

On this clone: Its antigen is currently unknown.

The primer mix had 60 Vbeta and 13 Jbeta primers. Only in-frame clones appear in the TCRdb table, and some are missing; sequencing was by immunoSEQ multiplex PCR. The sample consists of about 160,000 clones, 65% to 70% of them appearing once. Per germline, CDR1 GTSNPN and CDR2 SVGIG (reference sequence). Trimming cost V 2 bases and J 11 bases; bases outside gene matches: 10. The CDR3 totals 13 residues. This rearrangement joins TRBV30 to TRBJ1-1, with 8 bases aligning to TRBD1. This TCR derives from a woman aged 18-29 years in good health and CMV-seropositive. Sequenced input: PBMCs. CDR3 loop: CAWSPQGAGLAFF. DNA for the CDR3: TGTGCCTGGAGTCCCCAGGGGGCGGGTTTGGCTTTCTTT.